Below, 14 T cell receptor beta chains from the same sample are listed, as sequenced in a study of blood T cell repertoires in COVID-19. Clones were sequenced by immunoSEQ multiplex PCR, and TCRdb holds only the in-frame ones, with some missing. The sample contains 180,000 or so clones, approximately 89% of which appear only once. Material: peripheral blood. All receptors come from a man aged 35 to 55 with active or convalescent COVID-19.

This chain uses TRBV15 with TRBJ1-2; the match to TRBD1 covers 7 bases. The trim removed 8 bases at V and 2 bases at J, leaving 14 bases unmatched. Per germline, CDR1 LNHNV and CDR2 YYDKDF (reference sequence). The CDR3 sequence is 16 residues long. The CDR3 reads CATARGGQQGNYGYTF. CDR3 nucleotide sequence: TGTGCCACCGCAAGAGGGGGGCAACAGGGGAACTATGGCTACACCTTC.

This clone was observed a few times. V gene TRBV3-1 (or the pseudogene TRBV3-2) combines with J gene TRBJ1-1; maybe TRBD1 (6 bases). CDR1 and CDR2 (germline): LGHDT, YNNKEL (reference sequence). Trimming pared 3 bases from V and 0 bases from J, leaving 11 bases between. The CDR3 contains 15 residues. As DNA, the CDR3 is TGTGCCAGCAGCCACCGGACAGTAATGAACACTGAAGCTTTCTTT. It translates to CASSHRTVMNTEAFF.

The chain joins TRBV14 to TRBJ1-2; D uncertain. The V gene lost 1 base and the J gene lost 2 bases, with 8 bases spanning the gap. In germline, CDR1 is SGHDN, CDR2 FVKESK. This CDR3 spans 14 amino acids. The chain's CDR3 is CASSQGRHNYGYTF. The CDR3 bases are TGTGCCAGCAGCCAAGGGCGGCACAACTATGGCTACACCTTC. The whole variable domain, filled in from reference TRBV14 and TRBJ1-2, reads EAGVTQFPSHSVIEKGQTVTLRCDPISGHDNLYWYRRVMGKEIKFLLHFVKESKQDESGMPNNRFLAERTGGTYSTLKVQPAELEDSGVYFCASSQGRHNYGYTFGSGTRLTVV.

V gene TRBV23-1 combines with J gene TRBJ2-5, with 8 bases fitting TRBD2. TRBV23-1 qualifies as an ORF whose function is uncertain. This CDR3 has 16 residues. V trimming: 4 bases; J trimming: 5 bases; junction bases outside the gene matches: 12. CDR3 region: CASSPVPGLDRETQYF. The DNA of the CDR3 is TGCGCCAGCAGTCCAGTCCCGGGACTAGATCGCGAGACCCAGTACTTC.

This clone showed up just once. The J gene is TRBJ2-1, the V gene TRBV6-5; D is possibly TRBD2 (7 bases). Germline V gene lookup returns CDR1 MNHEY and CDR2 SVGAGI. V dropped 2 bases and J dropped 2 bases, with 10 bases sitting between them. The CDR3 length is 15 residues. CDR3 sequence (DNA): TGTGCCAGCAGTTACGGGGGGGGCCCCTACAATGAGCAGTTCTTC. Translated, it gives CASSYGGGPYNEQFF.

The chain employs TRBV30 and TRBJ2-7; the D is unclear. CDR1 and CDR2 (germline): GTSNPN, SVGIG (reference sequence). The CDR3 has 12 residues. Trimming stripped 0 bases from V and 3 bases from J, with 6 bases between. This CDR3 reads CAWSVVSYEQYF. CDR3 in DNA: TGTGCCTGGAGTGTAGTTAGCTACGAGCAGTACTTC. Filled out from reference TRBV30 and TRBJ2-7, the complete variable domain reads SQTIHQWPATLVQPVGSPLSLECTVEGTSNPNLYWYRQAAGRGLQLLFYSVGIGQISSEVPQNLSASRPQDRQFILSSKKLLLSDSGFYLCAWSVVSYEQYFGPGTRLTVT.

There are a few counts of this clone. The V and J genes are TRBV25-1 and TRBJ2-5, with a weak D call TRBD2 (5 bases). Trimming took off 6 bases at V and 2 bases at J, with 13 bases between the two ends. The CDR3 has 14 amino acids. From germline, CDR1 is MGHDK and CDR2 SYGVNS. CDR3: CASRLGDQQETQYF. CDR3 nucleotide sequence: TGTGCCAGCAGACTGGGAGACCAGCAAGAGACCCAGTACTTC.

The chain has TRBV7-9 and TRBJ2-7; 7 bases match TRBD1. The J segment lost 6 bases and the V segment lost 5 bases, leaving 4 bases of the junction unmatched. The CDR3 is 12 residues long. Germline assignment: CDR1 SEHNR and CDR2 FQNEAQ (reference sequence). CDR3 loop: CASSTGAVEQYF. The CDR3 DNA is TGTGCCAGCAGCACAGGGGCGGTCGAGCAGTACTTC. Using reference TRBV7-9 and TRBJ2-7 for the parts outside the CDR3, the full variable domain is DTGVSQNPRHKITKRGQNVTFRCDPISEHNRLYWYRQTLGQGPEFLTYFQNEAQLEKSRLLSDRFSAERPKGSFSTLEIQRTEQGDSAMYLCASSTGAVEQYFGPGTRLTVT.

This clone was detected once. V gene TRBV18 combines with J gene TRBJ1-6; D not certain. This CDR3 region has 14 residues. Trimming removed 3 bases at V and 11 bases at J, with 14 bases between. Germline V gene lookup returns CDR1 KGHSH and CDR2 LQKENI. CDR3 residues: CASSPRGEAAPLHF. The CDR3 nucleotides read TGTGCCAGCTCACCTCGGGGAGAAGCGGCACCCCTCCACTTT.

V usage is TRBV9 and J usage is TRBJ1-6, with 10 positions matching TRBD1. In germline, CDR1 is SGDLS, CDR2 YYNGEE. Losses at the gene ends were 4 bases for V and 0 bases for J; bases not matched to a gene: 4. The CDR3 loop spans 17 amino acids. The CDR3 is CASSTGQGSSYNSPLHF. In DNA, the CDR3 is TGTGCCAGCAGCACGGGACAGGGGAGCTCCTATAATTCACCCCTCCACTTT.

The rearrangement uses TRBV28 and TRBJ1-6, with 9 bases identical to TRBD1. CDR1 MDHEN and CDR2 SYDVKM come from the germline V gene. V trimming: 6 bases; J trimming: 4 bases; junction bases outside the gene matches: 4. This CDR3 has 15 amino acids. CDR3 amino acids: CASRSGTGYNSPLHF. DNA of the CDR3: TGTGCCAGCAGGTCCGGGACAGGGTATAATTCACCCCTCCACTTT.

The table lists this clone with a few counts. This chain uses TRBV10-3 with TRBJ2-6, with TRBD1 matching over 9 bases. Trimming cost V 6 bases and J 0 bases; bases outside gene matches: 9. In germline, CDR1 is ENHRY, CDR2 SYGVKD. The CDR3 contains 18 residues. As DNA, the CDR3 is TGTGCCATCAGCGCTCCCGGGACAGGGTCCTCTGGGGCCAACGTCCTGACTTTC. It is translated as CAISAPGTGSSGANVLTF.

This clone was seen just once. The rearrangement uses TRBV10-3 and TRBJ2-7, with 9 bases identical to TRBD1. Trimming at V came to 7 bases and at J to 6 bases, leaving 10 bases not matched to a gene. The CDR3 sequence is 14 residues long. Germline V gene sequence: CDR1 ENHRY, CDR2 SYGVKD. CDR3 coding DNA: TGTGCCATCACTCCGGGACAGGGAGTCGCCGAGCAGTACTTC. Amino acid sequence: CAITPGQGVAEQYF.

CDR3 sequence: CASSPQYNEQFF. The CDR3 DNA sequence: TGTGCCAGCAGCCCCCAGTACAATGAGCAGTTCTTC. The chain combines TRBV9 with TRBJ2-1; no reliable D call. The length of the CDR3 is 12 residues. Looked up from germline, CDR1 is SGDLS and CDR2 is YYNGEE. V was trimmed by 4 bases and J by 4 bases, leaving 6 bases between them.